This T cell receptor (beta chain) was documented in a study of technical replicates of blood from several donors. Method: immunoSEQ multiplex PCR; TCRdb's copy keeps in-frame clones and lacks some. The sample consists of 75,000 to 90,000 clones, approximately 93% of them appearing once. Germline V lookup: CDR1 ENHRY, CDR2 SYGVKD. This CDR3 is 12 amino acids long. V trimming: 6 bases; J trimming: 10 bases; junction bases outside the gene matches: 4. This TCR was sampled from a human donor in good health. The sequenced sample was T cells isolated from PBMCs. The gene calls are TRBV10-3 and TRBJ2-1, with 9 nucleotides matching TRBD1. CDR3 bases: TGTGCCATCAGACAGGGGGCTGAAGAGCAGTTCTTC. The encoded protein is CAIRQGAEEQFF.